This is a list of T cell receptor beta chains from one sample in a study of pediatric ulcerative colitis. Only in-frame clones appear in the TCRdb table, and some are missing; sequencing was by immunoSEQ multiplex PCR. The table includes over 30,000 clones, 80% to 90% detected once. Material: gut tissue. These receptors all stem from a boy aged 10-17 years with mild ulcerative colitis. CDR3s include the opening cysteine and the closing phenylalanine or tryptophan. The D gene is left open where the match is weak. Only some rows state a clone size, as once, few, many or a class for expanded clones.

clone_size: once
v_call: TRBV29-1
d_call: NA
j_call: TRBJ1-3
cdr3_nt: TGCAGCGTTGCTTTGGCCAGACCGGGCAAACCTGGAAACACCATATATTTT
cdr3_aa: CSVALARPGKPGNTIYF

clone_size: NA
v_call: TRBV5-1
d_call: NA
j_call: TRBJ1-1
cdr3_nt: TGCGCCAGCAGCTTCAATGAGAACACTGAAGCTTTCTTT
cdr3_aa: CASSFNENTEAFF

clone_size: once
v_call: TRBV19
d_call: NA
j_call: TRBJ2-3
cdr3_nt: TGTGCCAGTAGTACCTACACAGGGCCCTTCACAGATACGCAGTATTTT
cdr3_aa: CASSTYTGPFTDTQYF

clone_size: NA
v_call: TRBV4-1
d_call: NA
j_call: TRBJ1-1
cdr3_nt: TGCGCCAGCAGCCAAGGTAGGCCTTCCACTGAAGCTTTCTTT
cdr3_aa: CASSQGRPSTEAFF

clone_size: NA
v_call: TRBV6-1
d_call: TRBD1
j_call: TRBJ1-3
cdr3_nt: TGTGCCAGCAATCAGGGGGTCTCTGGAAACACCATATATTTT
cdr3_aa: CASNQGVSGNTIYF

clone_size: NA
v_call: TRBV29-1
d_call: TRBD2
j_call: TRBJ2-1
cdr3_nt: TGCAGCGTTGCGGGGGGGAGGGATGAGCAGTTCTTC
cdr3_aa: CSVAGGRDEQFF

clone_size: NA
v_call: TRBV7-2
d_call: TRBD1
j_call: TRBJ1-5
cdr3_nt: TGTGCCAGCAGCTTAGCGGGAGGGGGCCGGGGCAATCAGCCCCAGCATTTT
cdr3_aa: CASSLAGGGRGNQPQHF

clone_size: once
v_call: TRBV5-1
d_call: NA
j_call: TRBJ1-3
cdr3_nt: TGCGCCAGCAGCTCTAGGGGGGCGGCCGGAAACACCATATATTTT
cdr3_aa: CASSSRGAAGNTIYF

clone_size: NA
v_call: TRBV7-6
d_call: NA
j_call: TRBJ1-4
cdr3_nt: TGTGCCAGCGGGAAAGATCCGACAGTCTATAATGAAAAACTGTTTTTT
cdr3_aa: CASGKDPTVYNEKLFF

clone_size: NA
v_call: TRBV2
d_call: NA
j_call: TRBJ1-6
cdr3_nt: TGTGCCAGCAGGGGGTCACCCTATAATTCACCCCTCCACTTT
cdr3_aa: CASRGSPYNSPLHF

clone_size: NA
v_call: TRBV19
d_call: NA
j_call: TRBJ1-3
cdr3_nt: TGTGCCAGTAAACCCAGCTCTGGAAACACCATATATTTT
cdr3_aa: CASKPSSGNTIYF

clone_size: NA
v_call: TRBV7-9
d_call: NA
j_call: TRBJ1-4
cdr3_nt: TGTGCCAGCAGCCCGGGTGATGGTTTGTATGAAAAACTGTTTTTT
cdr3_aa: CASSPGDGLYEKLFF

clone_size: NA
v_call: TRBV5-1
d_call: TRBD1
j_call: TRBJ2-3
cdr3_nt: TGCGCCAGCAGCAGGACAGGGGAAGATACGCAGTATTTT
cdr3_aa: CASSRTGEDTQYF

clone_size: NA
v_call: TRBV5-1
d_call: TRBD1
j_call: TRBJ1-1
cdr3_nt: TGCGCCAGCAGCTATTCCGGGACAGTGAACACTGAAGCTTTCTTT
cdr3_aa: CASSYSGTVNTEAFF

clone_size: few
v_call: TRBV6-1
d_call: NA
j_call: TRBJ1-6
cdr3_nt: TGTGCCGGATGGACAGACTCCTATAATTCACCCCTCCACTTT
cdr3_aa: CAGWTDSYNSPLHF

clone_size: NA
v_call: TRBV30
d_call: NA
j_call: TRBJ1-3
cdr3_nt: TGTGCCTCGGAGGGTGTTTATGGAAACACCATATATTTT
cdr3_aa: CASEGVYGNTIYF

clone_size: few
v_call: TRBV5-8
d_call: NA
j_call: TRBJ1-5
cdr3_nt: TGTGCCAGCAGCAATACCCATCAGCCCCAGCATTTT
cdr3_aa: CASSNTHQPQHF

clone_size: few
v_call: TRBV4-1
d_call: TRBD1
j_call: TRBJ1-5
cdr3_nt: TGCGCCAGCAGCCAAGGCCCCGGGACAGGCGGTCAGCCCCAGCATTTT
cdr3_aa: CASSQGPGTGGQPQHF

clone_size: NA
v_call: TRBV11-3
d_call: NA
j_call: TRBJ2-1
cdr3_nt: TGTGCCAGCAGCCTCACAATTACCACTGAGCAGTTCTTC
cdr3_aa: CASSLTITTEQFF

clone_size: NA
v_call: TRBV4-2
d_call: TRBD1
j_call: TRBJ1-1
cdr3_nt: TGTGCCAGCAGCCGCGAGGGACAGACGAACACTGAAGCTTTCTTT
cdr3_aa: CASSREGQTNTEAFF

clone_size: NA
v_call: TRBV7-2
d_call: NA
j_call: TRBJ2-3
cdr3_nt: TGTGCCAGCAGCTTAGTTGCAGATACGCAGTATTTT
cdr3_aa: CASSLVADTQYF

clone_size: few
v_call: TRBV7-2
d_call: NA
j_call: TRBJ1-5
cdr3_nt: TGTGCCAGCAGCTTAGTCGGGGGTAGCAATCAGCCCCAGCATTTT
cdr3_aa: CASSLVGGSNQPQHF

clone_size: NA
v_call: TRBV4-2
d_call: TRBD2
j_call: TRBJ2-1
cdr3_nt: TGTGCCAGCAGCCAAGAAGGGGGACTAGCGGGGGTCCGATACAATGAGCAGTTCTTC
cdr3_aa: CASSQEGGLAGVRYNEQFF

clone_size: NA
v_call: TRBV30
d_call: NA
j_call: TRBJ2-7
cdr3_nt: TGTGCCTGGAGTGGTCCAGGGGGGGAACCGTACTTC
cdr3_aa: CAWSGPGGEPYF

clone_size: NA
v_call: TRBV9
d_call: NA
j_call: TRBJ1-1
cdr3_nt: TGTGCCAGCAGCGTAGTAACGCCTGCCATGAACACTGAAGCTTTCTTT
cdr3_aa: CASSVVTPAMNTEAFF